The 23 T cell receptor beta chains reported below all come from one sample, sequenced in a study of blood T cell repertoires in COVID-19. This table comes from immunoSEQ multiplex PCR, and its TCRdb copy is limited to in-frame clones, with some not included. This table holds 120,000 to 150,000 clones, 65% to 85% found once. The sequenced sample was peripheral blood. All receptors derive from a man in his 60s with active or convalescent COVID-19.

The chain links TRBV6-5 to TRBJ2-7; the D gene is possibly TRBD2 (5 bases). Trimming left V 8 bases short and J 2 bases short, with 16 bases between. Germline V gene lookup returns CDR1 MNHEY and CDR2 SVGAGI. This CDR3 has 14 residues. The CDR3 DNA is TGTGCCAGCCGACTAACCAGCGGACCCTACGAGCAGTACTTC. Protein sequence: CASRLTSGPYEQYF.

This clone was detected only a few times. The chain is built from TRBV18 and TRBJ2-7; weak D call: TRBD2 (5 bases). Trimming took off 4 bases at V and 0 bases at J, with 16 bases between the two ends. The CDR3 contains 16 residues. Germline lookup yields CDR1 KGHSH and CDR2 LQKENI. The CDR3, as DNA: TGTGCCAGCTCACTCCCTACTAGTATGGGCTCCTACGAGCAGTACTTC. This translates into CASSLPTSMGSYEQYF.

The chain couples TRBV6-5 to TRBJ2-7, with D maybe TRBD2 (5 bases). The CDR3 runs 14 residues. Germline values: CDR1 MNHEY, CDR2 SVGAGI. Trimming pared 5 bases from V and 7 bases from J, leaving 18 bases between. For the CDR3, the DNA is TGTGCCAGCAGTATGTCGACGACGACGGGGGAGCAGTACTTC. It codes for CASSMSTTTGEQYF.

Notes on this clone: This may stem from a read error, because a much larger clone lies one nucleotide away. Distinct nucleotide sequences in the sample also encode this CDR3. The chain uses TRBV28 and TRBJ1-5, with 7 positions matching TRBD1. This CDR3 is 14 amino acids long. Losses at the gene ends were 5 bases for V and 5 bases for J; bases not matched to a gene: 6. Germline-derived CDR1 and CDR2 are MDHEN and SYDVKM. The CDR3, as DNA: TGTGCCAGCAGTCCCCGACAGGGCCATCAGCCCCAGCATTTT. This sequence encodes CASSPRQGHQPQHF. Full variable domain (rest looked up from reference TRBV28 and TRBJ1-5): DVKVTQSSRYLVKRTGEKVFLECVQDMDHENMFWYRQDPGLGLRLIYFSYDVKMKEKGDIPEGYSVSREKKERFSLILESASTNQTSMYLCASSPRQGHQPQHFGDGTRLSIL.

The chain employs TRBV3-1 (or the pseudogene TRBV3-2) and TRBJ1-6; 8 nucleotides agree with TRBD1. There are 16 residues in the CDR3. Looked up from germline, CDR1 is LGHDT and CDR2 is YNNKEL (reference sequence). With V trimmed by 4 bases and J by 7 bases, 9 bases remained unmatched. The CDR3 DNA is TGTGCCAGCAGCCCATATCAGACAGGGGACAATTCACCCCTCCACTTT. Translation: CASSPYQTGDNSPLHF.

The V and J genes are TRBV9 and TRBJ2-1; maybe TRBD2 (5 bases). CDR1 is SGDLS and CDR2 is YYNGEE in the germline V gene. The length of the CDR3 is 20 residues. V lost 1 base, J lost 5 bases, and 28 bases lay in between. The CDR3: CASSVNPGSPRRGRDNEQFF. CDR3 DNA: TGTGCCAGCAGCGTAAACCCAGGATCCCCTCGGCGAGGGCGAGACAATGAGCAGTTCTTC.

The genes are TRBV18 and TRBJ1-1, with D tentatively TRBD1 (5 bases). Germline V gene lookup returns CDR1 KGHSH and CDR2 LQKENI. This CDR3 contains 12 residues. The V end lost 5 bases, the J end lost 7 bases, and 11 bases lay between the germline ends. CDR3 residues: CASSGTGIEAFF. Written as DNA, the CDR3 is TGTGCCAGCTCAGGGACTGGTATTGAAGCTTTCTTT.

This clone was seen once. The chain carries TRBV24-1 and TRBJ2-1, with D maybe TRBD1 (5 bases). CDR3 size: 13 residues. V was cut by 9 bases and J by 10 bases, with 18 bases left in between. Looked up from germline, CDR1 is KGHDR and CDR2 is SFDVKD. The CDR3 loop reads CATGKGLYSEQFF. The CDR3 nucleotides are TGTGCCACCGGGAAGGGGCTATACAGCGAGCAGTTCTTC.

CDR3 DNA sequence: TGTGCCAGCAGCAAACAGGGTTGGGAGCCCCAGCATTTT. It specifies CASSKQGWEPQHF. The gene calls are TRBV7-7 and TRBJ1-5; D is possibly TRBD1 (6 bases). The CDR3 is 13 residues long. Germline V lookup: CDR1 SSHAT, CDR2 FNYEAQ (reference sequence). Trimming shortened V by 5 bases and J by 8 bases, and 13 bases separated the two germline ends.

This chain joins TRBV9 and TRBJ2-7, with D perhaps matching TRBD2 (6 bases). CDR3 size: 15 residues. Trimming removed 4 bases at V and 3 bases at J, with 17 bases between. Per germline, CDR1 SGDLS and CDR2 YYNGEE. CDR3 protein: CASSPQEGPYYEQYF. As DNA, the CDR3 is TGTGCCAGCAGCCCCCAGGAGGGGCCTTACTACGAGCAGTACTTC.

This rearrangement joins TRBV7-8 to TRBJ2-3; TRBD2 agrees at 10 bases. Germline V gene data show CDR1 as SGHVS and CDR2 as FQNEAQ. This CDR3 comprises 19 residues. J gave up 5 bases and V 4 bases, and 18 bases lay outside the gene matches. The CDR3 reads CASSSVAGGSGVGGDTQYF. CDR3 sequence (DNA): TGTGCCAGCAGCTCTGTAGCGGGGGGCTCTGGAGTAGGTGGAGATACGCAGTATTTT. Supplemented by reference TRBV7-8 and TRBJ2-3, the full variable domain reads GAGVSQSPRYKVAKRGQDVALRCDPISGHVSLFWYQQALGQGPEFLTYFQNEAQLDKSGLPSDRFFAERPEGSVSTLKIQRTQQEDSAVYLCASSSVAGGSGVGGDTQYFGPGTRLTVL.

This chain connects TRBV13 to TRBJ2-3, with 7 bases aligning to TRBD2. There are 15 residues in the CDR3. After removal of 6 bases from V and 6 bases from J, the junction contained 12 bases not matched to a gene. Looked up from germline, CDR1 is PRHDT and CDR2 is FYEKMQ (reference sequence). The CDR3 here is CASRATGGSPDTQYF. In DNA form, the CDR3 reads TGTGCCAGCAGGGCTACAGGCGGGAGCCCCGATACGCAGTATTTT.

As DNA, the CDR3 is TGCGCCAGCAGCCACGGGACAGGGGATGGGTACGAGCAGTACTTC. It encodes CASSHGTGDGYEQYF. The rearrangement links TRBV4-3 to TRBJ2-7, with 10 positions matching TRBD1. Losses at the gene ends were 3 bases for V and 4 bases for J; bases not matched to a gene: 6. Germline-derived CDR1 and CDR2 are LGHNA and YSLEER. The length of the CDR3 is 15 residues.

The chain recombines TRBV6-1 with TRBJ2-3; a possible D gene is TRBD1 (6 bases). There are 14 residues in the CDR3. Germline lookup yields CDR1 MNHNS and CDR2 SASEGT. Trimming cost V 3 bases and J 7 bases, with 14 bases left between them. Here the CDR3 reads CASSETWGRNTQYF. For the CDR3, the DNA is TGTGCCAGCAGTGAGACCTGGGGGCGGAATACGCAGTATTTT.

The rearrangement uses TRBV28 and TRBJ2-3; 10 bases line up with TRBD1. The J segment lost 8 bases and the V segment lost 5 bases, leaving 4 bases of the junction unmatched. This CDR3 has 13 amino acids. Per germline, CDR1 MDHEN and CDR2 SYDVKM. The CDR3: CASSEGDRGTQYF. In nucleotides, the CDR3 is TGTGCCAGCAGTGAAGGGGACAGGGGTACGCAGTATTTT.

The rearrangement links TRBV5-5 to TRBJ1-2; possibly TRBD1 for D (5 bases). V was pared by 1 base and J by 8 bases, with 18 bases between. Germline loops: CDR1 SGHKS, CDR2 YYEKEE (reference sequence). CDR3 length: 15 residues. The CDR3 here is CASSLSAGPMRGYTF. In nucleotides, the CDR3 is TGTGCCAGCAGCTTGTCCGCGGGACCGATGCGAGGCTACACCTTC.

Only a few counts were recorded for this clone. The CDR3 loop reads CASGRLGTVNSPLHF. The DNA for the CDR3 is TGTGCCAGCGGACGACTAGGGACAGTTAATTCACCCCTCCACTTT. V and J are TRBV28 and TRBJ1-6; 7 bases align to TRBD1. Germline CDR1 and CDR2: MDHEN and SYDVKM. The CDR3 extends over 15 amino acids. Germline trimming cut 8 bases from V and 6 bases from J; bases unmatched to any gene: 10.

CDR3 protein: CASSPGSGSWAEGQYF. As DNA, the CDR3 is TGTGCCAGCAGCCCAGGGAGCGGGAGTTGGGCTGAGGGCCAGTACTTC. V and J are TRBV28 and TRBJ2-5; 8 bases match TRBD2. V shed 6 bases and J 10 bases; nucleotides not matched to a gene: 19. Germline values: CDR1 MDHEN, CDR2 SYDVKM. The CDR3 consists of 16 residues.

This sequence joins TRBV19 and TRBJ2-7; possibly TRBD1 for D (6 bases). The ends were cut back, 3 bases at V and 6 bases at J, with 9 bases in the middle. Germline loops: CDR1 LNHDA, CDR2 SQIVND (reference sequence). This CDR3 region has 12 residues. The chain's CDR3 is CASSIPRGEQYF. CDR3 bases: TGTGCCAGTAGTATCCCCAGGGGCGAGCAGTACTTC.

This sequence joins TRBV14 and TRBJ2-7, with 7 bases fitting TRBD1. The junction had 4 bases not matched to a gene; V was cut back by 2 bases and J by 9 bases. The CDR3 has 12 residues. CDR1 is SGHDN, CDR2 FVKESK, per germline. The CDR3 reads CASSQTGVRQYF. In DNA, the CDR3 is TGTGCCAGCAGCCAAACAGGGGTACGGCAGTACTTC.

J is TRBJ1-1 and V is TRBV29-1; D is uncertain. Between the trimmed V and J ends, which lost 5 bases and 6 bases, there was a span of 16 bases. The germline gives CDR1 SQVTM, CDR2 ANQGSEA. This CDR3 has 13 residues. CDR3 residues: CSVLEGPGAEAFF. The CDR3 DNA reads as TGCAGCGTTTTAGAGGGCCCGGGCGCTGAAGCTTTCTTT.

This clone showed up just once. The V and J genes are TRBV6-6 and TRBJ2-2; 10 nucleotides match TRBD1. Germline trimming cut 5 bases from V and 5 bases from J; bases unmatched to any gene: 8. The CDR3 extends over 16 amino acids. Germline V gives CDR1 MNHNY, CDR2 SVGAGI (reference sequence). Here the CDR3 DNA reads TGTGCCAGCAGTGGCGGTCGACAGGGGGCTACCGGGGAGCTGTTTTTT. It yields the protein CASSGGRQGATGELFF.

The chain has TRBV5-4 and TRBJ1-4; 8 nucleotides line up with TRBD1. Unmatched junction bases numbered 3, after V lost 3 bases and J lost 2 bases. Germline V CDR1 and CDR2: SGHNT, YYREEE (reference sequence). There are 15 residues in the CDR3. CDR3 protein: CASSSRQGTNEKLFF. CDR3 nucleotides: TGTGCCAGCAGCTCCCGACAGGGGACTAATGAAAAACTGTTTTTT. The variable domain in full, completed from reference TRBV5-4 and TRBJ1-4, reads ETGVTQSPTHLIKTRGQQVTLRCSSQSGHNTVSWYQQALGQGPQFIFQYYREEENGRGNFPPRFSGLQFPNYSSELNVNALELDDSALYLCASSSRQGTNEKLFFGSGTQLSVL.